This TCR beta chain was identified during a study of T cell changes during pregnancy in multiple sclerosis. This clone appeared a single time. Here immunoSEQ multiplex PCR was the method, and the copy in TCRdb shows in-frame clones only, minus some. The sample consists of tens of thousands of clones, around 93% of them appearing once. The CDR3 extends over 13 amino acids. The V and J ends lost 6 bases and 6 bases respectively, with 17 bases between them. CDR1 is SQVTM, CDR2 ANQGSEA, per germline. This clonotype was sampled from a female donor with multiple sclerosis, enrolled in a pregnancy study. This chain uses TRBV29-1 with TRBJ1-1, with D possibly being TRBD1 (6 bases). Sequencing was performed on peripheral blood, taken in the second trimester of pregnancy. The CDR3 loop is CSVSKGGVAEAFF. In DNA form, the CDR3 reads TGCAGCGTCTCAAAGGGGGGGGTCGCTGAAGCTTTCTTT.